The clone carrying this T cell receptor (beta chain) was detected ten times or more. The record originates from a study of T cells in Graves' hyperthyroidism and ophthalmopathy. Study-level information: At initial diagnosis, before any treatment had begun, peripheral blood was obtained.

TCR beta CDR3 regions were amplified from RNA. First-round RT-PCR of the TCR CDR3 relied on the HTBI primer set. TCRdb analysed the multiplex PCR reads with MiXCR anew, one entry per CDR3 protein. The table shows hundreds of thousands of distinct CDR3 sequences, with roughly 16% occurring only once. This CDR3 is 12 amino acids long. Per the germline V gene, CDR1 is MNHNS and CDR2 is SASEGT. Trimming cost V 9 bases and J 0 bases, with 8 bases left between them. Patients aged 18 to 65 with hyperthyroidism were newly diagnosed, with duration under 2 months. PBMCs were collected from an approximately 9.2 ml volume of fresh peripheral blood.

The source of this sequence is a woman younger than 45 with Graves' hyperthyroidism. Sequenced: blood. The gene calls are TRBV6-1 and TRBJ1-1; no reliable D call. CDR3 sequence: CASRLVNTEAFF. CDR3 nucleotide sequence: TGTGCCAGTCGCCTAGTGAACACTGAAGCTTTCTTT.